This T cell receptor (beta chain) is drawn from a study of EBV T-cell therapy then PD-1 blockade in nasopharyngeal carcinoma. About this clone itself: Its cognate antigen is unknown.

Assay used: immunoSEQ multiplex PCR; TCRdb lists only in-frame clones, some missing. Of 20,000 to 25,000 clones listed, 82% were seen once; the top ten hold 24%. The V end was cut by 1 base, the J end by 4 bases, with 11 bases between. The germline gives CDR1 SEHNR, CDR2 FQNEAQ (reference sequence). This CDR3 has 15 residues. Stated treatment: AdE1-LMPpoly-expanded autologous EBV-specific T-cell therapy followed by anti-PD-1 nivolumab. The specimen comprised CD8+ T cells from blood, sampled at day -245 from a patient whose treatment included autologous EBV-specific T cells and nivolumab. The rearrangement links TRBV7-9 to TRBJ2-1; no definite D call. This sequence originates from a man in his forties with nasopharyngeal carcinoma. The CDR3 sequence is CASSLVQLGYNEQFF. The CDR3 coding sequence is TGTGCCAGCAGCTTAGTACAACTTGGGTACAATGAGCAGTTCTTC.